This T cell receptor beta chain was profiled in a study of beta chain features in type 1 diabetes. Findings and caveats of the study: Significant though moderate, a shortening of TCRB CDR3s appeared in all four CD4+ subsets of Type 1 diabetes patients.

Comments on this clone: No antigen is known for it.

V lost 5 bases and J lost 3; bases outside the gene matches: 10. This CDR3 has 15 residues. Germline V gene sequence: CDR1 SGHVS, CDR2 FQNEAQ. Expressed TCRB transcripts were sequenced because the entire RNA isolate underwent reverse transcription. Profiling relied on immunoSEQ multiplex PCR, and the TCRdb table lists in-frame clones only, not all of them. The repertoire has roughly 24,000 clones, about three fifths of them found once; the top ten carry 0.3% to 0.4%. The gene calls are TRBV7-8 and TRBJ2-7; 7 bases are a match to TRBD2. The sequenced sample was stem cell memory CD4+ T cells from blood. The TCR sequence derives from a man younger than 35 with type 1 diabetes. Here the CDR3 DNA reads TGTGCCAGCAGCGAATACGGGCCGGGAGGCTACGAGCAGTACTTC. It codes for CASSEYGPGGYEQYF.